A selection of T cell receptor beta chains follows, all from one sample in a study of T cell responses to AZD1222 COVID-19 vaccine. Using immunoSEQ multiplex PCR, the repertoire was profiled, and TCRdb retains in-frame clones only, with some absent. The sample has 90,000 to 150,000 clones; 70% to 90% are singletons. The sequences come from peripheral blood, collected 28 days after the second AZD1222 dose. These receptors originate from an adult who received the AZD1222 COVID-19 vaccine. The CDR3 runs from the conserved cysteine through the conserved F or W. D genes are given only for firm matches. Clone size is stated in some rows and not others, as once, few, many or a class when expanded.

J	V	D	size	CDR3	DNA
TRBJ2-3	TRBV20-1	.	.	CSASSRGQSTDTQYF	TGCAGTGCTAGTTCCAGGGGACAAAGCACAGATACGCAGTATTTT
TRBJ1-3	TRBV6-1	.	.	CASSEGPRLRNTIYF	TGTGCCAGCAGTGAGGGTCCTAGACTAAGAAACACCATATATTTT
TRBJ2-2	TRBV6-4	TRBD2	.	CASRPSGVTGELFF	TGTGCCAGCAGACCGAGCGGGGTCACCGGGGAGCTGTTTTTT
TRBJ2-5	TRBV30	TRBD2	.	CAWSMTSGRAGTQYF	TGTGCCTGGAGCATGACTAGCGGGAGAGCAGGGACCCAGTACTTC
TRBJ1-2	TRBV7-3	.	.	CASSSPPADGYTF	TGTGCCAGCAGCTCCCCCCCAGCAGACGGCTACACCTTC
TRBJ1-3	TRBV19	.	.	CASGPLVSGNTIYF	TGTGCCAGTGGACCCCTTGTGTCTGGAAACACCATATATTTT
TRBJ1-4	TRBV6-5	.	few	CASSHPGGDEKLFF	TGTGCCAGCAGTCACCCGGGAGGGGATGAAAAACTGTTTTTT
TRBJ2-5	TRBV30	.	once	CAWSPFQETQYF	TGTGCCTGGAGTCCTTTCCAAGAGACCCAGTACTTC
TRBJ1-2	TRBV11-1	.	.	CASSTTDRFNYGYTF	TGTGCCAGCAGCACGACTGACAGGTTCAACTATGGCTACACCTTC
TRBJ1-1	TRBV5-6	.	.	CASSPGTSMNTEAFF	TGTGCCAGCAGTCCCGGGACGTCCATGAACACTGAAGCTTTCTTT